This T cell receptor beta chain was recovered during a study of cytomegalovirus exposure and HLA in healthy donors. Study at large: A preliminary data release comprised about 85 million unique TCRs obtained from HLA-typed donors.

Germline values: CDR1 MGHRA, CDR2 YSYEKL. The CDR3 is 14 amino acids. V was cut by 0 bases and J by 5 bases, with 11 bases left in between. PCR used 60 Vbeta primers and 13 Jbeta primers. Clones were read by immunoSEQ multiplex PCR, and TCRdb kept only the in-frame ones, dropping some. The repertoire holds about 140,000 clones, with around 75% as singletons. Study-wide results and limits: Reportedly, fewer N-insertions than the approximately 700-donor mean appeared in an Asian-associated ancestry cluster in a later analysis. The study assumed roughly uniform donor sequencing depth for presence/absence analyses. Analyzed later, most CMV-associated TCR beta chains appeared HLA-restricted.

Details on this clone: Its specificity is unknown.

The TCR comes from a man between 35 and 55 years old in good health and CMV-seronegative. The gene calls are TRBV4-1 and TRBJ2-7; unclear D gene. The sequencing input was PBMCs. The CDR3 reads CASSQDRLGHEQYF. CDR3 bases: TGCGCCAGCAGCCAAGATCGTTTGGGCCACGAGCAGTACTTC.